These T cell receptor beta chains were read from a single sample in a study of T cell repertoires in cytomegalovirus infection. MiXCR, applied by TCRdb to the reads, yields one record per CDR3 protein. The sample records 680,000 or so distinct CDR3 sequences, approximately 34% being singletons. Sequences were obtained from PBMCs. The receptors shown here come from a human donor in good health (CMV status not recorded). Some clones in this sample may be carry-over from other donors' samples. Each CDR3 is given with its conserved first and last residue. A D gene is named only where the DNA matches it firmly. Clone size is shown for a subset of rows, as once, few, many or a class of expanded clone.

d_call	v_call	j_call	clone_size	cdr3_aa	cdr3_nt
-	TRBV12-3/TRBV12-4	TRBJ1-5	many	CASSLRGRHQPQHF	TGTGCCAGCAGTTTGAGGGGTAGGCATCAGCCCCAGCATTTT
-	TRBV7-8	TRBJ1-3	-	CASSPLGAGNTIYF	TGTGCCAGCAGCCCCCTAGGGGCTGGAAACACCATATATTTT
TRBD2	TRBV15	TRBJ2-3	-	CATSRDDKASGRGTDTQYF	TGTGCCACCAGCAGAGATGATAAGGCTAGCGGGAGAGGGACAGATACGCAGTATTTT
-	TRBV12-3/TRBV12-4	TRBJ1-1	-	CASRPRRGNTEAFF	TGTGCCAGCAGGCCGCGGCGTGGAAACACTGAAGCTTTCTTT
-	TRBV7-6	TRBJ2-2	few	CASSLVWAAAGNTGELFF	TGTGCCAGCAGCTTAGTATGGGCCGCGGCAGGGAACACCGGGGAGCTGTTTTTT
-	TRBV12-3/TRBV12-4	TRBJ2-1	few	CASSLTGVGDEQFF	TGTGCCAGCAGCCTAACCGGGGTCGGGGATGAGCAGTTCTTC
-	TRBV19	TRBJ2-7	-	CASSRQRSSYEQYF	TGTGCCAGTAGTCGACAGCGGAGCTCCTACGAGCAGTACTTC
-	TRBV5-4	TRBJ1-3	-	CASSIPGLGNTIYF	TGTGCCAGCAGCATCCCGGGCCTAGGAAACACCATATATTTT
TRBD1	TRBV5-4	TRBJ2-2	-	CASRTGVPRDTGELFF	TGTGCCAGCAGGACAGGGGTGCCGAGGGACACCGGGGAGCTGTTTTTT
TRBD1	TRBV7-9	TRBJ1-4	few	CASSPRDRELANEKLFF	TGTGCCAGCAGCCCCCGGGACAGGGAGCTGGCTAATGAAAAACTGTTTTTT
-	TRBV28	TRBJ1-5	-	CASSREGISNQPQHF	TGTGCCAGCAGTCGAGAGGGCATTAGCAATCAGCCCCAGCATTTT
-	TRBV27	TRBJ1-1	few	CASSLGWRQFDTEAFF	TGTGCCAGCAGTTTAGGGTGGAGACAGTTCGACACTGAAGCTTTCTTT
-	TRBV7-9	TRBJ2-5	-	CASSLITKQETQYF	TGTGCCAGCAGCTTAATCACAAAACAAGAGACCCAGTACTTC
TRBD1	TRBV7-9	TRBJ2-7	-	CASSFPVAGGTYEQYF	TGTGCCAGCAGCTTTCCTGTTGCAGGGGGTACCTACGAGCAGTACTTC
-	TRBV27	TRBJ1-2	few	CASSLEWRQGHYGYTF	TGTGCCAGCAGTTTAGAGTGGCGTCAGGGTCACTATGGCTACACCTTC
-	TRBV20-1	TRBJ1-1	-	CSAPDRGRGNTEAFF	TGCAGTGCTCCGGATAGAGGCAGGGGGAACACTGAAGCTTTCTTT
TRBD2	TRBV4-1	TRBJ2-5	-	CASSQAESGEGDQETQYF	TGCGCCAGCAGCCAAGCCGAATCGGGGGAGGGAGACCAAGAGACCCAGTACTTC
-	TRBV12-3/TRBV12-4	TRBJ1-2	-	CASSWPVSHPAGYTF	TGTGCCAGCAGTTGGCCGGTTTCCCACCCGGCGGGCTACACCTTC
TRBD1	TRBV7-2	TRBJ2-4	-	CASSRDRGGKNIQYF	TGTGCCAGCAGCCGCGACAGGGGGGGAAAAAACATTCAGTACTTC
-	TRBV19	TRBJ2-3	many	CASSPGDTDTQYF	TGTGCCAGTAGTCCGGGGGACACAGATACGCAGTATTTT
-	TRBV24-1	TRBJ1-2	-	CATSDINGFYGYTF	TGTGCCACCAGTGATATAAACGGGTTCTATGGCTACACCTTC
-	TRBV12-3/TRBV12-4	TRBJ1-4	few	CASSFGPGENEKLFF	-
-	TRBV27	TRBJ1-2	-	CASSDQVGGGYTF	TGTGCCAGCAGTGATCAGGTGGGGGGAGGCTACACCTTC
-	TRBV12-3/TRBV12-4	TRBJ2-2	-	CASSLKLADTGELFF	TGTGCCAGCAGCCTAAAACTAGCAGACACCGGGGAGCTGTTTTTT
TRBD2	TRBV7-8	TRBJ2-5	-	CASSPHREGRETQYF	TGTGCCAGCAGCCCACACCGGGAGGGGAGGGAGACCCAGTACTTC
-	TRBV7-9	TRBJ1-4	few	CASSLLTGTTEKLFF	TGTGCCAGCAGCCTCCTGACCGGGACGACTGAAAAACTGTTTTTT
TRBD2	TRBV19	TRBJ2-1	few	CASSTSGRASEQFF	TGTGCCAGTAGTACTAGCGGGAGGGCCAGTGAGCAGTTCTTC
TRBD2	TRBV28	TRBJ2-1	-	CASSLRPSGSRWNEQFF	TGTGCCAGCAGTTTACGCCCTAGCGGGAGCCGATGGAATGAGCAGTTCTTC
-	TRBV7-2	TRBJ2-1	few	CASSPSVGGRNEQFF	TGTGCCAGCAGCCCGTCAGTCGGGGGGCGTAATGAGCAGTTCTTC
TRBD1	TRBV20-1	TRBJ2-4	-	CSARGDSALGKNIQYF	TGCAGTGCTCGAGGGGACAGCGCCTTGGGCAAAAACATTCAGTACTTC
-	TRBV28	TRBJ1-2	-	CATAGAYYGYTF	TGTGCCACCGCCGGGGCATATTATGGCTACACCTTC
-	TRBV19	TRBJ1-6	-	CASRSAPRNSPLHF	TGTGCCAGTAGATCGGCCCCCAGGAATTCACCCCTCCACTTT
-	TRBV6-6	TRBJ1-1	few	CASSLTGRAFF	TGTGCCAGCAGCCTCACAGGGAGGGCTTTCTTT
-	TRBV7-9	TRBJ1-1	many	CASSFATEEAFF	TGTGCCAGCAGCTTCGCGACAGAGGAAGCTTTCTTT
-	TRBV5-4	TRBJ2-3	few	CASSDKFSASTDTQYF	TGTGCCAGCAGCGATAAGTTTTCCGCCAGCACAGATACGCAGTATTTT
-	TRBV20-1	TRBJ2-3	-	CSARDLRNTDTQYF	TGCAGTGCTAGAGATCTTCGGAACACAGATACGCAGTATTTT
-	TRBV24-1	TRBJ2-1	-	CATSDSKGEGAYNEQFF	TGTGCCACCAGTGATTCCAAAGGGGAAGGGGCCTACAATGAGCAGTTCTTC
TRBD2	TRBV12-3/TRBV12-4	TRBJ2-5	-	CASSLGLAGGYQETQYF	TGTGCCAGCAGTTTGGGACTAGCGGGGGGCTATCAAGAGACCCAGTACTTC
TRBD2	TRBV10-2	TRBJ2-1	many	CASSRGTSEINEQFF	TGCGCCAGCAGTCGGGGGACTAGCGAAATCAATGAGCAGTTCTTC
-	TRBV28	TRBJ2-7	-	CASSRTQIGERQYF	TGTGCCAGCAGCCGAACCCAGATCGGGGAACGGCAGTACTTC